The table lists the clone carrying this T cell receptor beta chain with many counts. Antigen unknown. The data stem from a study of human T cells and chemical hapten exposure. Whole-study results and caveats: With regard to DPC sensitization, TCRs above 1 in 1000 frequency did not change.

The library put unique molecular identifiers onto individual cDNA molecules. TCRdb fed the RACE reads into MiXCR, producing one record per CDR3 protein. The repertoire holds more than 90,000 distinct CDR3 sequences, approximately 10% seen once, with 2.5% to 3.5% in the top ten. Time point described: patch test 2, 6 weeks after DPC sensitization. The treatment is: therapeutic diphenylcyclopropenone sensitization with weekly scalp DPC. Ahead of applying each patch test, blood was sampled. Germline V gene data show CDR1 as SGHAT and CDR2 as FQNNGV. The V gene lost 3 bases and the J gene lost 12 bases, with 14 bases spanning the gap. This CDR3 spans 13 amino acids.

This TCR derives from a woman aged 40 to 50 with alopecia areata. Some clones in this sample may be carry-over from other donors' samples. Specimen: whole blood, collected in connection with sensitization to the hapten diphenylcyclopropenone (DPC). V gene TRBV11-2 combines with J gene TRBJ1-4; D is ambiguous. As DNA, the CDR3 is TGTGCCAGCAGCTTGATCAGGTCCGGGGAACTGTTTTTT. This encodes CASSLIRSGELFF.